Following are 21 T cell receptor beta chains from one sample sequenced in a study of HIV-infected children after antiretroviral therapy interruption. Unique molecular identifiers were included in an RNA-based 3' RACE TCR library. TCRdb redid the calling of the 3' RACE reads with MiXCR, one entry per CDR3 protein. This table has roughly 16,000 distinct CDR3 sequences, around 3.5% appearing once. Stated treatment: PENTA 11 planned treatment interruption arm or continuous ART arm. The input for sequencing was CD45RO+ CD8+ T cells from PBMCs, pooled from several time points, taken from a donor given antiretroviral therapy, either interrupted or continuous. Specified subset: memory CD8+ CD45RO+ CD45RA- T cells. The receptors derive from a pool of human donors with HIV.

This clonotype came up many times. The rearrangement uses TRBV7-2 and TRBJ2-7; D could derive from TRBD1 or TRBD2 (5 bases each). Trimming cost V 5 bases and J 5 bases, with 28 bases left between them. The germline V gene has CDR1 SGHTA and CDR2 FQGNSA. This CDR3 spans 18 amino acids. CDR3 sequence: CASSPRDGVGTLIHEQYF. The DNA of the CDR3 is TGTGCCAGCAGCCCCCGGGATGGAGTCGGGACCCTCATTCACGAGCAGTACTTC.

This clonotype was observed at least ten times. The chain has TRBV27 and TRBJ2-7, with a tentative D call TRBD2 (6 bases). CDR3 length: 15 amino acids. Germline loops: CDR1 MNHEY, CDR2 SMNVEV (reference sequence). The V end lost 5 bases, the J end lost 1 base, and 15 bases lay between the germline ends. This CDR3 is CASSLGRGLSYEQYF. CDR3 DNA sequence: TGTGCCAGCAGTCTAGGGCGGGGCCTATCCTACGAGCAGTACTTC.

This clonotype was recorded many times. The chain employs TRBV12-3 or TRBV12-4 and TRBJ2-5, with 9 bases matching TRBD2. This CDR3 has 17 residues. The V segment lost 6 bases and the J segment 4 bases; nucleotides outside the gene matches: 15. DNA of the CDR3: TGTGCCAGCAGCTCCCCCTCTGGCGGGGGGGCCCCAGAGACCCAGTACTTC. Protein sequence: CASSSPSGGGAPETQYF.

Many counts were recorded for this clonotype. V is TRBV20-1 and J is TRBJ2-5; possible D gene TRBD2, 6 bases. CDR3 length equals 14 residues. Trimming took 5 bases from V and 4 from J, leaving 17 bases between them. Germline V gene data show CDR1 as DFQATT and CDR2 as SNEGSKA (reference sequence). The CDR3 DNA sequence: TGCAGTGCTCGGGGGTGGGGGACGACAGAGACCCAGTACTTC. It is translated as CSARGWGTTETQYF.

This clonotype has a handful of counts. CDR3 residues: CASSPQGNTGELFF. CDR3 DNA: TGTGCCAGCTCACCCCAGGGGAACACCGGGGAGCTGTTTTTT. The V gene is TRBV18, the J gene TRBJ2-2, with D possibly TRBD1 on 5 matching bases. The CDR3 extends over 14 amino acids. Per the germline V gene, CDR1 is KGHSH and CDR2 is LQKENI. Deletions cut 3 bases from V and 1 base from J, with 6 bases between.

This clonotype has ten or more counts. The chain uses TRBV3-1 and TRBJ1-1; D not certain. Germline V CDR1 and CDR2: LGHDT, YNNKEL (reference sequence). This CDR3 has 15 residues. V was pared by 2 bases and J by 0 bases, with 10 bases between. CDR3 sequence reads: CASSQRPAMNTEAFF. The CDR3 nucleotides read TGTGCCAGCAGCCAAAGGCCAGCAATGAACACTGAAGCTTTCTTT. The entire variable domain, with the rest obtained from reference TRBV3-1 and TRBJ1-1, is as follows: DTAVSQTPKYLVTQMGNDKSIKCEQNLGHDTMYWYKQDSKKFLKIMFSYNNKELIINETVPNRFSPKSPDKAHLNLHINSLELGDSAVYFCASSQRPAMNTEAFFGQGTRLTVV.

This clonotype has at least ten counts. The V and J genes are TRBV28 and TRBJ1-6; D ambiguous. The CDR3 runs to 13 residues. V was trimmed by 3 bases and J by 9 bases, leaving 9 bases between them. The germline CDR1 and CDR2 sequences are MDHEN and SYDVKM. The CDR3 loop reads CASSFEGGSPLHF. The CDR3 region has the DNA TGTGCCAGCAGTTTTGAGGGTGGTTCACCCCTCCACTTT.

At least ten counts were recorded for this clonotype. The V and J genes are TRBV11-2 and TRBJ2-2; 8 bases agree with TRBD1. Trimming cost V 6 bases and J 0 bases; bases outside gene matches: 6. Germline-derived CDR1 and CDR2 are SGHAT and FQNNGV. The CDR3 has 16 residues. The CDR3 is CASSYSGGPNTGELFF. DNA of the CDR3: TGTGCCAGCAGTTACTCAGGGGGCCCGAACACCGGGGAGCTGTTTTTT.

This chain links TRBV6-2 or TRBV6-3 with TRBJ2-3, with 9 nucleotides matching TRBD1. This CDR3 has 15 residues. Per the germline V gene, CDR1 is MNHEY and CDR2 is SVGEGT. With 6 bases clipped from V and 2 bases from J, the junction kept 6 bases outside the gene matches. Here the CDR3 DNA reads TGTGCCAGCAGCCCTGGGGACAGGGTCACAGATACGCAGTATTTT. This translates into CASSPGDRVTDTQYF.

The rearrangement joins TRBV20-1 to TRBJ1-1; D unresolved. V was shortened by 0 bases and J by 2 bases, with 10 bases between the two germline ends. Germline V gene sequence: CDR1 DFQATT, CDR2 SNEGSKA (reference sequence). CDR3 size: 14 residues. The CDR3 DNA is TGCAGTGCTAGAGATTTGTCCGGAAACACTGAAGCTTTCTTT. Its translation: CSARDLSGNTEAFF.

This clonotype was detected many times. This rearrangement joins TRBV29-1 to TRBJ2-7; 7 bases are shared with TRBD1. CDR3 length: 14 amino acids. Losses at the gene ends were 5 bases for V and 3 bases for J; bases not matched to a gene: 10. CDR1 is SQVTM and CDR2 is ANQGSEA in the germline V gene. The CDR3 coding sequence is TGCAGCGTTCCGACCGGGACAGAGATCTACGAGCAGTACTTC. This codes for CSVPTGTEIYEQYF.

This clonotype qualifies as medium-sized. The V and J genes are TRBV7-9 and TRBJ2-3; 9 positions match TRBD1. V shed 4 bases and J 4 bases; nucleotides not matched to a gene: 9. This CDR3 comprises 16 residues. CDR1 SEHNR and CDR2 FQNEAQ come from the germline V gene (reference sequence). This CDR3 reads CASSSIQGAHPDTQYF. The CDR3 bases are TGTGCCAGCAGCTCGATACAGGGGGCGCATCCAGATACGCAGTATTTT.

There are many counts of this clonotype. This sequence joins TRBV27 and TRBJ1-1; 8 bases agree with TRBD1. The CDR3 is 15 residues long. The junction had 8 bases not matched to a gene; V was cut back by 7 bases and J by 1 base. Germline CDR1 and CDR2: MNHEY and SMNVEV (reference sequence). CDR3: CASKRTGSGNTEAFF. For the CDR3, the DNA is TGTGCCAGCAAAAGGACAGGGTCGGGGAACACTGAAGCTTTCTTT.

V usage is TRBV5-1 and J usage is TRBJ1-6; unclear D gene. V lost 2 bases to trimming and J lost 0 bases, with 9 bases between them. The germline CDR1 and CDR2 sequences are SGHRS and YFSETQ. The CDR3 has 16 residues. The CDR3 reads CASSFRPFSYNSPLHF. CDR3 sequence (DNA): TGCGCCAGCAGCTTCCGGCCTTTCTCCTATAATTCACCCCTCCACTTT. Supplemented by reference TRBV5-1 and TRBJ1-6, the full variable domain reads KAGVTQTPRYLIKTRGQQVTLSCSPISGHRSVSWYQQTPGQGLQFLFEYFSETQRNKGNFPGRFSGRQFSNSRSEMNVSTLELGDSALYLCASSFRPFSYNSPLHFGNGTRLTVT.

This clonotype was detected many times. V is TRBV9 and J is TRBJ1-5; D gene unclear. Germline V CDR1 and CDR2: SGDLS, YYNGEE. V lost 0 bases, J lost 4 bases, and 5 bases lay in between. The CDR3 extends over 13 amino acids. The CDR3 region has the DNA TGTGCCAGCAGCGTAGCAGGAAATCAGCCCCAGCATTTT. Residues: CASSVAGNQPQHF.

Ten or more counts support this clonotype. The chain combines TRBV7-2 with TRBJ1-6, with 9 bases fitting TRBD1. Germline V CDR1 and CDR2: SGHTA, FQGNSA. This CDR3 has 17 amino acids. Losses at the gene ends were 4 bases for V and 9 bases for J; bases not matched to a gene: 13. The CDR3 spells CASSYLWDRESTSPLHF. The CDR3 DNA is TGTGCCAGCAGCTACCTTTGGGACAGGGAGTCGACTTCACCCCTCCACTTT.

The CDR3 loop reads CATQGGQGYDEQFF. CDR3 sequence (DNA): TGTGCCACCCAGGGGGGACAGGGATACGATGAGCAGTTCTTC. The V and J genes are TRBV10-3 and TRBJ2-1; 9 bases align to TRBD1. Unmatched junction bases numbered 12, after V lost 10 bases and J lost 8 bases. The CDR3 extends over 14 amino acids. Germline V gives CDR1 ENHRY, CDR2 SYGVKD.

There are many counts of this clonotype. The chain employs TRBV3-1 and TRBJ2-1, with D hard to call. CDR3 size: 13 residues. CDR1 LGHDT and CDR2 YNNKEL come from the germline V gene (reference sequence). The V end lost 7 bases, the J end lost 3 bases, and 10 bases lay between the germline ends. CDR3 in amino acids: CASTHPSYNEQFF. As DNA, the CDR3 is TGTGCCAGCACCCATCCCAGCTACAATGAGCAGTTCTTC.

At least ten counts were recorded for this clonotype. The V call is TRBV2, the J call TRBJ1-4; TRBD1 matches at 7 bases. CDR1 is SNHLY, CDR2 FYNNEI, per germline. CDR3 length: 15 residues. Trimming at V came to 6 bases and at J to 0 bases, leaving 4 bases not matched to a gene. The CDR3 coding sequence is TGTGCCAGCAGGGGCGGACAGGCAACTAATGAAAAACTGTTTTTT. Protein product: CASRGGQATNEKLFF.

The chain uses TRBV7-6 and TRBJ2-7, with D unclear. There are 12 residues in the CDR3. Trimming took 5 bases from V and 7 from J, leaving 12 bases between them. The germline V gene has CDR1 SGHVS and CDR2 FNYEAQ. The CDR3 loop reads CASSPTGEEQYF. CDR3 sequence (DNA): TGTGCCAGCAGCCCAACTGGGGAAGAGCAGTACTTC.

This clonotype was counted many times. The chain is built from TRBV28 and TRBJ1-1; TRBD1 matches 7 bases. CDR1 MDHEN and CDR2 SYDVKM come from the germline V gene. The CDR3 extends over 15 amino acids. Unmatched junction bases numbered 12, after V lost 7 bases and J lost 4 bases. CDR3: CASNPLRDRITEAFF. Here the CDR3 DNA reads TGTGCCAGCAACCCCCTCCGGGACAGAATCACTGAAGCTTTCTTT.